The 21 T cell receptor beta chains below were found in one sample sequenced in a study of blood T cell repertoires in COVID-19 (TCRdb year 2020). The library was built by means of the immunoSEQ multiplex PCR assay. The clones in this table, taken by TCRdb from immuneACCESS, are in-frame only. Not every clone is retained; where verified, under half of the shortfall comes from an unresolved V gene, and the cause of the rest is unknown. This sample comprises around 13,000 clones, 85% to 90% of them detected only once. The ten largest account for nearly 15% of the sample. The sequenced material came from peripheral blood. The receptors stem from a man aged 45 to 65 with active COVID-19.

The chain employs TRBV11-3 and TRBJ1-3; 9 positions match TRBD1. Germline trimming cut 5 bases from V and 5 bases from J; bases unmatched to any gene: 4. This CDR3 is 14 amino acids long. The V gene's germline CDR1 is SGHNT and CDR2 YENEEA. CDR3 residues: CASSEDRGRNTIYF. The CDR3 DNA sequence: TGTGCCAGCAGCGAGGACAGGGGAAGAAACACCATATATTTT.

The J gene is TRBJ2-7, the V gene TRBV7-3; 8 nucleotides line up with TRBD1. CDR3 size: 16 residues. Germline V gives CDR1 SGHTA, CDR2 FQGTGA. The V and J ends lost 0 bases and 4 bases, in that order; junction bases with no gene match: 8. The CDR3 spells CASSLTLGQATYEQYF. In nucleotides, the CDR3 is TGTGCCAGCAGCTTAACTTTGGGACAGGCTACATACGAGCAGTACTTC.

The chain recombines TRBV30 with TRBJ1-1; D is perhaps TRBD1 (5 bases). Germline CDR1 and CDR2: GTSNPN and SVGIG (reference sequence). This CDR3 is 14 amino acids long. The V end was cut by 3 bases, the J end by 0 bases, with 11 bases between. CDR3 in DNA: TGTGCCTGGAGACGACAGAGATTGAACACTGAAGCTTTCTTT. This translates into CAWRRQRLNTEAFF.

The V call is TRBV9, the J call TRBJ2-7, with a weak D call TRBD2 (6 bases). Germline values: CDR1 SGDLS, CDR2 YYNGEE. Trimming pared 0 bases from V and 0 bases from J, leaving 10 bases between. The CDR3 extends over 15 amino acids. Here the CDR3 reads CASSVGVGSSYEQYF. The CDR3 nucleotides are TGTGCCAGCAGCGTAGGGGTCGGGAGCTCCTACGAGCAGTACTTC.

This clone was seen just once. The chain uses TRBV5-4 and TRBJ2-7; TRBD2 aligns across 11 bases. V was pared by 0 bases and J by 4 bases, with 3 bases of the junction left unmatched. This CDR3 has 15 amino acids. The germline gives CDR1 SGHNT, CDR2 YYREEE (reference sequence). This CDR3 reads CASSLAGTSGYEQYF. DNA for the CDR3: TGTGCCAGCAGCTTGGCCGGGACTAGCGGTTACGAGCAGTACTTC.

The chain has TRBV25-1 and TRBJ1-2; D is unresolved. Germline CDR1 reads MGHDK; CDR2 reads SYGVNS. The CDR3 contains 14 residues. Between the trimmed V and J ends, which lost 3 bases and 2 bases, there was a span of 10 bases. Here the CDR3 DNA reads TGTGCCAGCAGTGACCCGGGAACCAACTATGGCTACACCTTC. This codes for CASSDPGTNYGYTF.

This chain uses TRBV21-1 with TRBJ1-1. TRBV21-1 is a listed pseudogene. The CDR3 is made up of 13 amino acids. CDR3: CASSSGGFRWAFF. In DNA, the CDR3 is TGTGCCAGCAGCTCGGGAGGATTTCGTTGGGCTTTCTTT.

The chain uses TRBV5-4 and TRBJ2-2; D gene unclear. Germline values: CDR1 SGHNT, CDR2 YYREEE (reference sequence). This CDR3 is built from 15 residues. Trimming stripped 0 bases from V and 3 bases from J, with 9 bases between. CDR3 protein: CASSLDSLDTGELFF. The CDR3 DNA follows: TGTGCCAGCAGCTTGGACAGCCTCGACACCGGGGAGCTGTTTTTT.

A few counts support this clone. The chain carries TRBV7-9 and TRBJ2-3; D is unresolved. Per germline, CDR1 SEHNR and CDR2 FQNEAQ (reference sequence). V was pared by 2 bases and J by 0 bases, with 6 bases between. The CDR3 runs to 14 residues. CDR3 sequence (DNA): TGTGCCAGCAGCTTAAGCCTCAGCACAGATACGCAGTATTTT. This codes for CASSLSLSTDTQYF.

The chain recombines TRBV6-5 with TRBJ2-7; D may be TRBD2 (5 bases). This CDR3 has 14 amino acids. The germline V gene has CDR1 MNHEY and CDR2 SVGAGI. Trimming cost V 7 bases and J 1 base, with 14 bases left between them. DNA for the CDR3: TGTGCCAGCATCCCCTCCCGGGGTTCCTACGAGCAGTACTTC. This translates into CASIPSRGSYEQYF.

The rearrangement links TRBV7-3 to TRBJ2-3, with D possibly TRBD2 on 5 matching bases. This CDR3 spans 12 amino acids. The germline gives CDR1 SGHTA, CDR2 FQGTGA. Trimming pared 2 bases from V and 10 bases from J, leaving 10 bases between. The CDR3 bases are TGTGCCAGCAGCTTAGGAGGAACTTCGCAGTATTTT. It is translated as CASSLGGTSQYF.

The rearrangement uses TRBV30 and TRBJ2-4; 8 bases map to TRBD2. Germline loops: CDR1 GTSNPN, CDR2 SVGIG (reference sequence). J was trimmed by 0 bases and V by 5 bases; bases with no gene match: 15. There are 18 residues in the CDR3. CDR3 loop: CAWSMMWAGGVAKNIQYF. The CDR3 DNA reads as TGTGCCTGGTCTATGATGTGGGCGGGGGGAGTAGCCAAAAACATTCAGTACTTC.

This clone was recorded a few times. This chain uses TRBV7-2 with TRBJ1-2; D uncertain. There are 14 residues in the CDR3. Trimming removed 5 bases at V and 5 bases at J, with 15 bases between. Germline values: CDR1 SGHTA, CDR2 FQGNSA. CDR3 coding DNA: TGTGCCAGCAGCCCGGACTCTGGTTTGTATGGCTACACCTTC. Translation gives CASSPDSGLYGYTF. The entire variable domain, with the rest obtained from reference TRBV7-2 and TRBJ1-2, is as follows: GAGVSQSPSNKVTEKGKDVELRCDPISGHTALYWYRQSLGQGLEFLIYFQGNSAPDKSGLPSDRFSAERTGGSVSTLTIQRTQQEDSAVYLCASSPDSGLYGYTFGSGTRLTVV.

The V gene is TRBV7-6, the J gene TRBJ2-2; 7 positions match TRBD1. V trimming: 0 bases; J trimming: 4 bases; junction bases outside the gene matches: 2. CDR3 size: 15 residues. CDR1 is SGHVS and CDR2 is FNYEAQ in the germline V gene. The CDR3 spells CASSLAGQFTGELFF. The CDR3 DNA follows: TGTGCCAGCAGCTTAGCGGGACAGTTCACCGGGGAGCTGTTTTTT.

The chain employs TRBV28 and TRBJ2-3; 9 bases align to TRBD1. The germline V gene encodes CDR1 MDHEN and CDR2 SYDVKM. Unmatched junction bases numbered 12, after V lost 6 bases and J lost 2 bases. The CDR3 loop spans 17 amino acids. The CDR3 DNA sequence: TGTGCCAGCAGCACCCTCCTAAGGACAGGGGTCACAGATACGCAGTATTTT. Amino acid sequence: CASSTLLRTGVTDTQYF.

V gene TRBV3-1 (or the pseudogene TRBV3-2) combines with J gene TRBJ2-1; 10 bases are shared with TRBD2. Germline assignment: CDR1 LGHDT and CDR2 YNNKEL (reference sequence). The CDR3 runs 18 residues. The V gene end was trimmed by 1 base and the J gene end by 7 bases; junction bases not matched to a gene: 13. The chain's CDR3 is CASSQGWSGRAFANEQFF. The CDR3, as DNA: TGTGCCAGCAGCCAAGGTTGGAGCGGGAGGGCCTTTGCAAATGAGCAGTTCTTC.

In DNA form, the CDR3 reads TGCAGCGTCCGGGACAGGGGCTCCTATGGCTACACCTTC. Translated: CSVRDRGSYGYTF. The rearrangement links TRBV29-1 to TRBJ1-2; 10 nucleotides line up with TRBD1. Germline CDR1 is SQVTM and CDR2 is ANQGSEA. CDR3 length: 13 amino acids. The junction had 5 bases not matched to a gene; V was cut back by 6 bases and J by 4 bases.

The chain combines TRBV6-5 with TRBJ1-2; maybe TRBD1 (6 bases). Looked up from germline, CDR1 is MNHEY and CDR2 is SVGAGI. This CDR3 spans 14 amino acids. V was cut by 6 bases and J by 6 bases, with 17 bases left in between. As DNA, the CDR3 is TGTGCCAGCAGCCAAGAGGGGGGGGCTGATGGCTACACCTTC. Its translation: CASSQEGGADGYTF.

V gene TRBV4-2 combines with J gene TRBJ1-2, with D possibly being TRBD1 (5 bases). CDR3 length equals 16 residues. Germline V CDR1 and CDR2: LGHNA, YNFKEQ. Trimming left V 0 bases short and J 4 bases short, with 15 bases between. The CDR3: CASSQDAGLQIYGYTF. CDR3 nucleotides: TGTGCCAGCAGCCAAGATGCAGGGTTGCAAATCTATGGCTACACCTTC.

The CDR3 is CASSYADNYGYTF. DNA of the CDR3: TGTGCCAGCAGTTACGCGGATAACTATGGCTACACCTTC. This rearrangement joins TRBV6-2 or TRBV6-3 to TRBJ1-2, with no clear D. CDR1 MNHEY and CDR2 SVGEGT come from the germline V gene. V was trimmed by 2 bases and J by 1 base, leaving 5 bases between them. The CDR3 consists of 13 residues.

The gene calls are TRBV6-2 or TRBV6-3 and TRBJ2-3; the match to TRBD2 covers 12 bases. J lost 3 bases, V lost 5 bases, and 9 bases had no gene match. This CDR3 has 17 residues. CDR1 is MNHEY and CDR2 is SVGEGT in the germline V gene. The CDR3 sequence: CASSHAQTSGRTDTQYF. The CDR3 DNA reads TGTGCCAGCAGTCACGCTCAGACTAGCGGGAGAACAGATACGCAGTATTTT.